What follows is one T cell receptor beta chain and its context. CDR3 size: 15 residues. Germline V gene sequence: CDR1 MGHRA, CDR2 YSYEKL. Trimming removed 1 base at V and 6 bases at J, with 15 bases between. The data were obtained in a study of blood T cells in healthy people across ages. Extractions gave at least 6 micrograms of total RNA per sample. A second PCR, run for 7 to 11 cycles, used a sample-barcoded 5' primer plus a J-beta primer mix. Each CDR3 protein is one row after TCRdb ran MiXCR on the 5' RACE reads. The sample gives 1.5 million or so distinct CDR3 sequences, 42% of which show up once; under 8% is in the top ten.

The receptor's source is a woman aged 18-30 years in good health. The specimen sequenced was blood. This chain uses TRBV4-1 with TRBJ1-2; D remains unclear. CDR3: CASSQVLRGVDGYTF. The CDR3 DNA is TGCGCCAGCAGCCAAGTCCTTCGGGGTGTTGATGGCTACACCTTC.